This T cell receptor beta chain emerged from a study of human T cells and chemical hapten exposure. This clonotype was seen a handful of times. CDR1 DFQATT and CDR2 SNEGSKA come from the germline V gene (reference sequence). The V and J ends lost 4 bases and 2 bases respectively, with 9 bases between them. CDR3 length equals 13 residues. TCRdb redid the calling of the RACE reads with MiXCR, one entry per CDR3 protein. The sample lists approximately 52,000 distinct CDR3 sequences, approximately 9.8% seen once, with 11% to 15% in the top ten. This sample's time point: pre-sensitization, week 0. The treatment was: therapeutic diphenylcyclopropenone sensitization with weekly scalp DPC.

This clonotype originated in a woman between 40 and 50 years old with alopecia areata. Some clones in this sample may be carry-over from other donors' samples. Sequenced here: whole blood, sampled in connection with sensitization to the hapten diphenylcyclopropenone (DPC). The chain uses TRBV20-1 and TRBJ2-1, with D hard to call. This CDR3 is CSAKRLTYNEQFF. The CDR3 DNA sequence: TGCAGTGCTAAACGGCTTACCTACAATGAGCAGTTCTTC.